The present T cell receptor beta chain was sequenced within a study of blood T cell repertoires in COVID-19 (dated by TCRdb to 2020 to 2022). Some background on the complete study: The collaborator samples originated in the United States, Italy and Spain and spanned the acute and convalescent phases of COVID-19. A freely available public database, intended as a resource for researchers studying the immune response to SARS-CoV-2, is where the repertoires were released. The samples were drawn from two sources: the first 160 participants of the ongoing ImmuneRACE study, and 1,200 or so subjects contributed by 6 global collaborators. The material from the prospective study consisted of cDNA or gDNA derived from T cells, B-cell-depleted T cells, or PBMCs. Sample metadata almost always included a de-identified subject ID, COVID-19 status, age in years and sex. Subjects who had been exposed to COVID-19, were actively infected with it, or had recovered from it provided the deeply sampled blood TCRbeta repertoires that made up the dataset. HLA class I and class II types, where available, came from metadata supplied by the sample provider rather than from assay-based typing.

General study outcomes and caveats: The amount of clinical and demographic metadata varied by source and participant and was provided uncurated.

V is cut by 1 base and J by 4 bases, and the space between the germline ends is 7 bases. From the cysteine through the phenylalanine, the CDR3 covers 13 amino acids. Of the read, only the CDR3 DNA is kept; its 39 bases are in frame from base 1. The germline V gene (reference sequence) specifies LGHDT as CDR1 and YNNKEL as CDR2. This clone was detected only a few times. Its target antigen remains unknown. The input lacks base qualities; no much larger clone sits a single base away. Each collaborating institution followed its own protocols to collect whole blood in K2EDTA tubes. For TCRbeta analysis, collaborators shipped samples in one of three forms: frozen whole blood, isolated PBMCs, or DNA extracted from either of those sample types. TCRbeta CDR3 regions were amplified from genomic DNA by means of the immunoSEQ Assay, a bias-controlled multiplex PCR. In the source study's methods: The number of nucleated cells in each sample was estimated from the amplification of reference gene primers within the assay. To quantify the absolute abundance of each unique TCRbeta CDR3 rearrangement, sequence reads were collapsed and filtered. Productive Simpson clonality was computed per sample as the square root of Simpson's diversity index over productive rearrangements. TCRdb took over this immuneACCESS table, retaining in-frame rearrangements with V and J assigned. Such tables are incomplete; in checked studies, under half of the missing clones stem from an unresolved V gene, and the remainder is unexplained. V and J calls and clone size come straight from that table; D and trimming were deduced from the DNA. In this sample the table shows under 200,000 clones, around four fifths of which occur a single time. Together, the top ten hold approximately 7% of the sample.

This receptor was identified in an older man with active or convalescent COVID-19. The sequenced sample consisted of peripheral blood. The sequence links TRBV3-1 (or the pseudogene TRBV3-2) to TRBJ1-1; too little of a D gene remains to name it. The encoded CDR3 is CASSQVTGTEAFF. The DNA sequence follows: TGTGCCAGCAGCCAAGTAACGGGCACTGAAGCTTTCTTT.